These 24 T cell receptor beta chains share one sample of origin, sequenced in a study of blood T cell repertoires in COVID-19. The method was immunoSEQ multiplex PCR; TCRdb's version includes in-frame clones alone and lacks a portion of them. The sample has under 300,000 clones, 75% to 90% seen once; the top ten hold approximately 4.6%. Sequenced material: peripheral blood. These receptors came from a woman in her 40s who had recovered from COVID-19.

The chain uses TRBV11-3 and TRBJ2-2; 10 positions agree with TRBD1. The V gene end was trimmed by 4 bases and the J gene end by 7 bases; junction bases not matched to a gene: 9. Germline assignment: CDR1 SGHNT and CDR2 YENEEA. This CDR3 has 16 amino acids. CDR3 in amino acids: CASSSWGQGSGGELFF. CDR3 coding DNA: TGTGCCAGCAGCTCGTGGGGACAGGGGTCCGGCGGGGAGCTGTTTTTT.

The chain couples TRBV11-3 to TRBJ2-1; D gene unclear. Germline CDR1 is SGHNT and CDR2 is YENEEA. This CDR3 comprises 12 residues. V lost 5 bases to trimming and J lost 10 bases, with 12 bases between them. CDR3 in amino acids: CASSLTPQEQFF. CDR3 nucleotide sequence: TGTGCCAGCAGCCTAACTCCCCAAGAGCAGTTCTTC.

In nucleotides, the CDR3 is TGTGCCAGCAGCTTAGGACAGGGAGACACAGATACGCAGTATTTT. Protein sequence: CASSLGQGDTDTQYF. The chain links TRBV7-6 to TRBJ2-3, with 7 bases that match TRBD1. The ends lost 1 base at V and 2 bases at J; junction bases unmatched: 3. This CDR3 region has 15 residues. The germline V gene encodes CDR1 SGHVS and CDR2 FNYEAQ.

V gene TRBV9 combines with J gene TRBJ2-3; no definite D call. Trimming took 2 bases from V and 2 from J, leaving 9 bases between them. The V gene's germline CDR1 is SGDLS and CDR2 YYNGEE. The CDR3 has 14 amino acids. The CDR3 region has the DNA TGTGCCAGCAGCGTGAACAGCATCACAGATACGCAGTATTTT. Protein: CASSVNSITDTQYF.

V is TRBV7-8 and J is TRBJ2-2; 8 bases map to TRBD2. The germline V gene encodes CDR1 SGHVS and CDR2 FQNEAQ. Trimming at V came to 2 bases and at J to 0 bases, leaving 8 bases not matched to a gene. The length of the CDR3 is 18 residues. CDR3 in DNA: TGTGCCAGCAGCTTATTGCCGGGAGGGCACGCGAACACCGGGGAGCTGTTTTTT. Translation: CASSLLPGGHANTGELFF. The full variable domain, with the rest looked up from reference TRBV7-8 and TRBJ2-2, is GAGVSQSPRYKVAKRGQDVALRCDPISGHVSLFWYQQALGQGPEFLTYFQNEAQLDKSGLPSDRFFAERPEGSVSTLKIQRTQQEDSAVYLCASSLLPGGHANTGELFFGEGSRLTVL.

This sequence joins TRBV20-1 and TRBJ2-2, with 7 positions matching TRBD2. The CDR3 is 14 amino acids. V dropped 3 bases and J dropped 6; count of bases not matched to a gene: 7. Germline V gives CDR1 DFQATT, CDR2 SNEGSKA (reference sequence). CDR3 residues: CSASSSGTPGELFF. The CDR3 bases are TGCAGTGCTAGTTCCAGCGGGACCCCCGGGGAGCTGTTTTTT.

The chain couples TRBV13 to TRBJ1-4; D unresolved. This CDR3 is built from 14 residues. V was trimmed by 11 bases and J by 6 bases, leaving 19 bases between them. CDR1 and CDR2 from the germline V gene are PRHDT and FYEKMQ (reference sequence). This chain's CDR3 is CASSFRGPYEKLFF. CDR3 bases: TGTGCCTCTTCCTTCAGAGGTCCGTATGAAAAACTGTTTTTT.

This clone was recorded only once. This chain joins TRBV28 and TRBJ1-2; 12 nucleotides line up with TRBD1. The V gene end was trimmed by 4 bases and the J gene end by 5 bases; junction bases not matched to a gene: 8. This CDR3 is built from 16 residues. Germline-derived CDR1 and CDR2 are MDHEN and SYDVKM. The CDR3 sequence is CASSSSGTGGDYGYTF. The CDR3, as DNA: TGTGCCAGCAGTTCCTCCGGGACAGGGGGCGATTATGGCTACACCTTC.

This clone came up a few times. The rearrangement joins TRBV5-4 to TRBJ2-2, with 9 bases matching TRBD1. CDR1 SGHNT and CDR2 YYREEE come from the germline V gene (reference sequence). There are 14 residues in the CDR3. The V and J ends lost 4 bases and 6 bases, in that order; junction bases with no gene match: 4. CDR3 region: CASSQRQGAGELFF. The CDR3 DNA sequence: TGTGCCAGCAGCCAGCGACAGGGGGCCGGGGAGCTGTTTTTT.

This sequence joins TRBV29-1 and TRBJ2-7; TRBD1 matches 11 bases. The CDR3 has 11 residues. Germline CDR1 and CDR2: SQVTM and ANQGSEA. Trimming at V came to 7 bases and at J to 9 bases, leaving 5 bases not matched to a gene. The CDR3, as DNA: TGCAGCGCCGCCGGGACAGGGGGGCAGTACTTC. Protein sequence: CSAAGTGGQYF.

The rearrangement uses TRBV10-3 and TRBJ1-1; 9 bases are a match to TRBD1. CDR3 length equals 13 residues. The junction had 8 bases not matched to a gene; V was cut back by 11 bases and J by 4 bases. Germline assignment: CDR1 ENHRY and CDR2 SYGVKD. The CDR3 nucleotides read TGTGCCCGTACAGGGGGCACGGGCACTGAAGCTTTCTTT. Its protein is CARTGGTGTEAFF.

This chain links TRBV10-3 with TRBJ2-1; 14 bases match TRBD2. The V segment lost 6 bases and the J segment 10 bases; nucleotides outside the gene matches: 8. The CDR3 extends over 15 amino acids. CDR1 is ENHRY, CDR2 SYGVKD, per germline. The CDR3 DNA reads TGTGCCATCAGGGAAGGACTAGCGGGGGGCTACGAGCAGTTCTTC. Protein: CAIREGLAGGYEQFF.

The chain links TRBV28 to TRBJ1-4; 8 bases align to TRBD1. CDR3 size: 15 residues. J was trimmed by 8 bases and V by 6 bases; bases with no gene match: 11. The V gene's germline CDR1 is MDHEN and CDR2 SYDVKM. CDR3 nucleotides: TGTGCCAGCAGGGGGGGTCAGGGGGCACGAGAAAAACTGTTTTTT. Amino acid sequence: CASRGGQGAREKLFF.

The chain employs TRBV6-1 and TRBJ2-7, with 11 nucleotides matching TRBD2. Germline V gene data show CDR1 as MNHNS and CDR2 as SASEGT. The CDR3 contains 18 residues. V shed 1 base and J 4 bases; nucleotides not matched to a gene: 12. The CDR3 DNA sequence: TGTGCCAGCAGTGAAGTTCGGGGTCTAGCGGGGGGTCTTTACGAGCAGTACTTC. It encodes CASSEVRGLAGGLYEQYF.

This chain joins TRBV14 and TRBJ1-5, with 8 bases matching TRBD1. The V segment lost 2 bases and the J segment 4 bases; nucleotides outside the gene matches: 10. This CDR3 spans 17 amino acids. The germline V gene has CDR1 SGHDN and CDR2 FVKESK. As DNA, the CDR3 is TGTGCCAGCAGCCAACGGACAGGGAAGGGGTCAAATCAGCCCCAGCATTTT. It encodes CASSQRTGKGSNQPQHF.

This chain uses TRBV18 with TRBJ1-1; no reliable D call. The CDR3 length is 15 residues. CDR1 is KGHSH, CDR2 LQKENI, per germline. Trimming pared 1 base from V and 0 bases from J, leaving 9 bases between. CDR3 nucleotides: TGTGCCAGCTCACCACAGGACTCGATGAACACTGAAGCTTTCTTT. Translating it yields CASSPQDSMNTEAFF.

The chain joins TRBV10-1 to TRBJ1-5, with D unclear. In germline, CDR1 is WNHNN, CDR2 SYGVQD (reference sequence). This CDR3 is 12 amino acids long. V was shortened by 9 bases and J by 0 bases, with 6 bases between the two germline ends. The CDR3 is CARRSSNQPQHF. The CDR3 DNA sequence: TGCGCCAGACGGAGTAGCAATCAGCCCCAGCATTTT.

The chain uses TRBV11-1 and TRBJ1-1, with D possibly TRBD1 on 5 matching bases. Germline CDR1 is SGHAT and CDR2 is FQDESV (reference sequence). The CDR3 length is 14 residues. V gave up 6 bases and J gave up 8 bases, with 19 bases separating them. In DNA form, the CDR3 reads TGTGCCAGCAGTCTCCACCGACAGATCGGGGAAGCTTTCTTT. This translates into CASSLHRQIGEAFF.

This chain joins TRBV7-2 and TRBJ2-7; 9 bases agree with TRBD2. The CDR3 has 15 residues. J gave up 6 bases and V 1 base, and 7 bases lay outside the gene matches. The germline V gene encodes CDR1 SGHTA and CDR2 FQGNSA. The CDR3 coding sequence is TGTGCCAGCAGCTTAGGCGCTAGCGGGATTCTCGAGCAGTACGTC. Protein sequence: CASSLGASGILEQYV.

The chain has TRBV6-2 or TRBV6-3 and TRBJ2-3, with TRBD1 identical over 8 bases. The CDR3 is made up of 16 amino acids. The junction had 11 bases not matched to a gene; V was cut back by 5 bases and J by 4 bases. Germline loops: CDR1 MNHEY, CDR2 SVGEGT. In nucleotides, the CDR3 is TGTGCCAGCAGTGATCCAGGGGGCGCATTTCCAGATACGCAGTATTTT. Its translation is CASSDPGGAFPDTQYF.

V is TRBV7-6 and J is TRBJ2-7; a weak D match, TRBD1 (6 bases). V was pared by 1 base and J by 2 bases, with 12 bases between. The CDR3 consists of 15 residues. The germline V gene encodes CDR1 SGHVS and CDR2 FNYEAQ. CDR3 nucleotides: TGTGCCAGCAGCTTAGGAGGGACAACAGCCTACGAGCAGTACTTC. Translated, it gives CASSLGGTTAYEQYF. Looking up the rest from reference TRBV7-6 and TRBJ2-7 gives the full variable domain: GAGVSQSPRYKVTKRGQDVALRCDPISGHVSLYWYRQALGQGPEFLTYFNYEAQQDKSGLPNDRFSAERPEGSISTLTIQRTEQRDSAMYRCASSLGGTTAYEQYFGPGTRLTVT.

The gene calls are TRBV10-3 and TRBJ2-1, with a weak D call TRBD1 (6 bases). CDR1 ENHRY and CDR2 SYGVKD come from the germline V gene. The germline V and J ends were trimmed by 8 bases and 1 base, with 15 bases remaining between them. The CDR3 has 15 amino acids. CDR3 residues: CAISKGTNSYNEQFF. The CDR3 bases are TGTGCCATCTCAAAAGGGACAAATTCCTACAATGAGCAGTTCTTC.

The DNA of the CDR3 is TGTGCCAGCAGCCTTACGGCCGGGAGGAATGAAAAACTGTTTTTT. Its protein product is CASSLTAGRNEKLFF. This rearrangement joins TRBV3-1 (or the pseudogene TRBV3-2) to TRBJ1-4, with unresolved D. In germline, CDR1 is LGHDT, CDR2 YNNKEL (reference sequence). The CDR3 is made up of 15 amino acids. The V end lost 4 bases, the J end lost 5 bases, and 14 bases lay between the germline ends.

The chain recombines TRBV5-4 with TRBJ2-5; D perhaps matches TRBD2 (7 bases). Germline loops: CDR1 SGHNT, CDR2 YYREEE (reference sequence). Trimming removed 2 bases at V and 5 bases at J, with 16 bases between. The CDR3 length is 15 residues. CDR3 loop: CASSFRGGGLETQYF. The CDR3 region has the DNA TGTGCCAGCAGCTTTAGGGGAGGGGGATTGGAGACCCAGTACTTC.